Following are 30 T cell receptor beta chains from one sample sequenced in a study of cytomegalovirus exposure and HLA in healthy donors. A multiplex PCR was run with 60 Vbeta primers and 13 Jbeta primers. The data were produced by immunoSEQ multiplex PCR, yet TCRdb's version contains in-frame clones alone and is incomplete. This sample's clone table lists approximately 58,000 clones. The sample was PBMCs. These receptors were obtained from a woman between 45 and 60 years old in good health and CMV-seropositive.

V usage is TRBV7-9 and J usage is TRBJ1-4; D remains unclear. V dropped 0 bases and J dropped 0 bases, with 8 bases sitting between them. This CDR3 spans 16 amino acids. Germline CDR1 is SEHNR and CDR2 is FQNEAQ (reference sequence). The CDR3 region has the DNA TGTGCCAGCAGCTTAGCAAACGGAGCAACTAATGAAAAACTGTTTTTT. Protein product: CASSLANGATNEKLFF.

V gene TRBV12-5 combines with J gene TRBJ1-5; 7 nucleotides line up with TRBD1. Germline loops: CDR1 LGHNT, CDR2 FRNRAP. This CDR3 spans 15 amino acids. V shed 7 bases, J shed 2 bases, and the junction held 8 bases outside the gene matches. The CDR3 region has the DNA TGTGCTAGTGCTCTAGACAGGGTGGGCAATCAGCCCCAGCATTTT. Protein sequence: CASALDRVGNQPQHF.

This chain joins TRBV4-3 and TRBJ1-5, with TRBD1 matching 10 bases. CDR1 is LGHNA and CDR2 is YSLEER in the germline V gene. After removal of 4 bases from V and 5 bases from J, the junction contained 5 bases not matched to a gene. CDR3 size: 15 residues. The CDR3 DNA follows: TGCGCCAGCAGCCGTCAGACAGGGGGCGATCAGCCCCAGCATTTT. Its translation is CASSRQTGGDQPQHF.

The chain joins TRBV4-3 to TRBJ2-7; 7 bases fit TRBD1. The ends lost 0 bases at V and 5 bases at J; junction bases unmatched: 10. The CDR3 is 16 amino acids. The germline gives CDR1 LGHNA, CDR2 YSLEER. DNA for the CDR3: TGCGCCAGCAGCCAAGATTTGAGACAGGGAAGCCACGAGCAGTACTTC. The encoded protein is CASSQDLRQGSHEQYF.

The genes are TRBV25-1 and TRBJ1-3; D not certain. The V end was cut by 5 bases, the J end by 0 bases, with 8 bases between. CDR1 MGHDK and CDR2 SYGVNS come from the germline V gene. This CDR3 is 14 amino acids long. CDR3 DNA sequence: TGTGCCAGCAGTTTCACAGCCTCTGGAAACACCATATATTTT. Translating it yields CASSFTASGNTIYF. Based on the CDR3 plus reference TRBV25-1 and TRBJ1-3, the full variable domain is EADIYQTPRYLVIGTGKKITLECSQTMGHDKMYWYQQDPGMELHLIHYSYGVNSTEKGDLSSESTVSRIRTEHFPLTLESARPSHTSQYLCASSFTASGNTIYFGEGSWLTVV.

The chain joins TRBV27 to TRBJ1-6; 8 bases map to TRBD1. The CDR3 runs 15 residues. Looked up from germline, CDR1 is MNHEY and CDR2 is SMNVEV (reference sequence). The V gene end was trimmed by 5 bases and the J gene end by 9 bases; junction bases not matched to a gene: 9. The CDR3 bases are TGTGCCAGCAGTCTCGGACAGGGCGGGAGTTCACCCCTCCACTTT. As protein: CASSLGQGGSSPLHF.

The rearrangement uses TRBV4-3 and TRBJ1-2, with unresolved D. This CDR3 contains 16 residues. V was clipped by 0 bases and J by 4 bases, with 15 bases between them. Germline loops: CDR1 LGHNA, CDR2 YSLEER. In DNA, the CDR3 is TGCGCCAGCAGCCAAGAAGTTGCGGTGGTGGGCTATGGCTACACCTTC. The encoded protein is CASSQEVAVVGYGYTF.

This clone is classed as medium-sized by frequency. The V call is TRBV4-2, the J call TRBJ1-1; weak D call: TRBD1 (5 bases). CDR3 size: 18 residues. Germline CDR1 LGHNA, CDR2 YNFKEQ. Between the trimmed V and J ends, which lost 0 bases and 2 bases, there was a span of 19 bases. The CDR3 DNA reads as TGTGCCAGCAGCCAAGAAGGGCCGGGGGTCTACGGTAACACTGAAGCTTTCTTT. This encodes CASSQEGPGVYGNTEAFF.

V is TRBV6-5 and J is TRBJ2-5; TRBD1 matches at 9 bases. The DNA end favors TRBJ2-7, so the J call may be wrong. CDR3 length: 15 amino acids. Germline loops: CDR1 MNHEY, CDR2 SVGAGI. Here the CDR3 DNA reads TGTGCCAGCAGTTACCGGGGACAGGGCGGCCACGAGCAGTACTTC. This codes for CASSYRGQGGHEQYF.

The chain employs TRBV4-3 and TRBJ2-2; weak D call: TRBD1 (6 bases). CDR1 LGHNA and CDR2 YSLEER come from the germline V gene. Trimming stripped 3 bases from V and 1 base from J, with 12 bases between. There are 16 residues in the CDR3. The CDR3 sequence: CASSQNGQLNTGELFF. The CDR3 nucleotides are TGCGCCAGCAGCCAGAACGGACAGTTGAACACCGGGGAGCTGTTTTTT.

The CDR3 DNA reads TGTGCCAGTAGTGCCCACATCAACTATGGCTACACCTTC. Translation: CASSAHINYGYTF. This chain uses TRBV19 with TRBJ1-2; D gene unclear. V was pared by 5 bases and J by 2 bases, with 9 bases between. Germline assignment: CDR1 LNHDA and CDR2 SQIVND (reference sequence). This CDR3 is 13 amino acids long.

This chain links TRBV27 with TRBJ2-5; 13 nucleotides agree with TRBD2. J lost 5 bases, V lost 5 bases, and 8 bases had no gene match. CDR1 and CDR2 (germline): MNHEY, SMNVEV (reference sequence). This CDR3 comprises 16 residues. The CDR3 loop reads CASSPRLAGGTETQYF. In nucleotides, the CDR3 is TGTGCCAGCAGTCCTAGACTAGCGGGGGGTACGGAGACCCAGTACTTC.

This chain uses TRBV5-4 with TRBJ2-1, with TRBD1 matching over 9 bases. Germline V gene data show CDR1 as SGHNT and CDR2 as YYREEE (reference sequence). Trimming took 4 bases from V and 0 from J; bases not matched to a gene: 5. The CDR3 loop spans 16 amino acids. Here the CDR3 reads CASSPTGGISYNEQFF. Written as DNA, the CDR3 is TGTGCCAGCAGCCCGACAGGGGGTATCTCCTACAATGAGCAGTTCTTC.

V usage is TRBV2 and J usage is TRBJ2-7; 8 nucleotides match TRBD1. Trimming took 6 bases from V and 0 from J; bases not matched to a gene: 4. Germline CDR1 is SNHLY and CDR2 is FYNNEI. The CDR3 has 14 residues. The CDR3 protein is CASRTGVFSYEQYF. The CDR3 DNA is TGTGCCAGCAGGACAGGGGTCTTCTCCTACGAGCAGTACTTC.

This chain joins TRBV10-3 and TRBJ2-5, with TRBD2 identical over 10 bases. The germline V gene encodes CDR1 ENHRY and CDR2 SYGVKD. CDR3 length equals 16 residues. V shed 6 bases, J shed 5 bases, and the junction held 12 bases outside the gene matches. CDR3 amino acids: CAISRLAGQAGETQYF. The DNA of the CDR3 is TGTGCCATCAGCAGACTAGCGGGCCAGGCCGGGGAGACCCAGTACTTC.

This chain uses TRBV7-8 with TRBJ2-6; the match to TRBD2 covers 10 bases. Germline lookup yields CDR1 SGHVS and CDR2 FQNEAQ. J gave up 0 bases and V 4 bases, and 9 bases lay outside the gene matches. This CDR3 is 19 amino acids long. The DNA for the CDR3 is TGTGCCAGCAGCTCCTTAGCGGGGGGCCCTCTCTCTGGGGCCAACGTCCTGACTTTC. It codes for CASSSLAGGPLSGANVLTF.

This chain links TRBV19 with TRBJ2-5; D unclear. The CDR3 is made up of 12 amino acids. V gave up 3 bases and J gave up 5 bases, with 7 bases separating them. The germline gives CDR1 LNHDA, CDR2 SQIVND (reference sequence). CDR3 loop: CASSMRRETQYF. The CDR3 DNA follows: TGTGCCAGTAGTATGAGGCGGGAGACCCAGTACTTC.

This chain joins TRBV21-1 and TRBJ2-3; TRBD1 reflects the table's D call only, with no check against the DNA. TRBV21-1 is annotated as a pseudogene. This CDR3 comprises 20 residues. CDR3 nucleotides: TGTGCCAGCAGCAAAACGGGACAGGCCCTCTGTTTTCCTAGCACAGATACGCAGTATTTT. This codes for CASSKTGQALCFPSTDTQYF.

The V gene is TRBV15, the J gene TRBJ2-5, with D possibly matching TRBD2 (6 bases). Per germline, CDR1 LNHNV and CDR2 YYDKDF (reference sequence). This CDR3 comprises 14 residues. With 6 bases removed from V and 1 base from J, the gap between germline ends came to 12 bases. CDR3 nucleotides: TGTGCCACCAGGGCCCGGGGGACCCAAGAGACCCAGTACTTC. Its protein product is CATRARGTQETQYF. The variable domain in full, completed from reference TRBV15 and TRBJ2-5, reads DAMVIQNPRYQVTQFGKPVTLSCSQTLNHNVMYWYQQKSSQAPKLLFHYYDKDFNNEADTPDNFQSRRPNTSFCFLDIRSPGLGDTAMYLCATRARGTQETQYFGPGTRLLVL.

The chain joins TRBV6-1 to TRBJ2-7; 7 bases line up with TRBD1. The V gene's germline CDR1 is MNHNS and CDR2 SASEGT. Trimming at V came to 5 bases and at J to 5 bases, leaving 12 bases not matched to a gene. This CDR3 is built from 15 residues. This CDR3 is CASSIIRTGGNEQYF. CDR3 nucleotide sequence: TGTGCCAGCAGTATTATCCGGACAGGCGGCAACGAGCAGTACTTC.

The CDR3 DNA follows: TGTGCCAGCAAGGGACAGAATAGCAATCAGCCCCAGCATTTT. Translated: CASKGQNSNQPQHF. The chain links TRBV2 to TRBJ1-5, with 7 positions matching TRBD1. The CDR3 covers 14 residues. Losses at the gene ends were 7 bases for V and 0 bases for J; bases not matched to a gene: 3. In germline, CDR1 is SNHLY, CDR2 FYNNEI.

A note on this clone: Other DNA sequences of this sample code for an identical CDR3. The chain joins TRBV30 to TRBJ1-2; 8 bases map to TRBD1. CDR3 size: 16 residues. CDR1 is GTSNPN and CDR2 is SVGIG in the germline V gene (reference sequence). The V segment lost 1 base and the J segment 8 bases; nucleotides outside the gene matches: 15. The CDR3 nucleotides read TGTGCCTGGAGTGCCCCCGGGACAGGCTTGGATTACGGCTACACCTTC. Translated, it gives CAWSAPGTGLDYGYTF.

The CDR3, as DNA: TGTGCCAGCAGCTCGCTAGCGGGAGATTGGGATACGCAGTATTTT. This gives the protein CASSSLAGDWDTQYF. The J gene is TRBJ2-3, the V gene TRBV5-4, with 10 nucleotides matching TRBD2. Germline V gene sequence: CDR1 SGHNT, CDR2 YYREEE (reference sequence). J was trimmed by 6 bases and V by 3 bases; bases with no gene match: 7. The CDR3 has 15 residues.

The chain employs TRBV11-2 and TRBJ1-1; D ambiguous. The germline V and J ends were trimmed by 5 bases and 0 bases, with 13 bases remaining between them. The CDR3 sequence is 15 residues long. Per the germline V gene, CDR1 is SGHAT and CDR2 is FQNNGV. This CDR3 reads CASSPRVLMNTEAFF. CDR3 DNA sequence: TGTGCCAGCAGCCCCCGGGTTCTAATGAACACTGAAGCTTTCTTT.

The chain joins TRBV7-2 to TRBJ2-1; D gene unclear. The V gene lost 4 bases and the J gene lost 6 bases, with 13 bases spanning the gap. CDR3 size: 14 residues. In germline, CDR1 is SGHTA, CDR2 FQGNSA. The CDR3 region is CASSSNALVNEQFF. As DNA, the CDR3 is TGTGCCAGCAGCTCCAATGCGTTAGTCAATGAGCAGTTCTTC.

The V and J genes are TRBV5-1 and TRBJ2-1; D gene uncertain. V was trimmed by 2 bases and J by 5 bases, leaving 11 bases between them. This CDR3 contains 14 residues. The germline V gene encodes CDR1 SGHRS and CDR2 YFSETQ. The CDR3 protein is CASSFGFPDNEQFF. The CDR3, as DNA: TGCGCCAGCAGCTTCGGGTTCCCCGACAATGAGCAGTTCTTC.

The chain links TRBV6-1 to TRBJ2-7, with 7 bases identical to TRBD1. The CDR3 has 15 amino acids. CDR1 and CDR2 (germline): MNHNS, SASEGT. V gave up 6 bases and J gave up 3 bases; unmatched junction bases: 11. The CDR3 sequence is CASSARQGDGYEQYF. CDR3 nucleotides: TGTGCCAGCAGCGCTCGGCAGGGGGATGGCTACGAGCAGTACTTC.

The chain uses TRBV19 and TRBJ2-1, with 7 bases that match TRBD2. After removal of 3 bases from V and 6 bases from J, the junction contained 17 bases not matched to a gene. The CDR3 covers 18 residues. Germline-derived CDR1 and CDR2 are LNHDA and SQIVND (reference sequence). The CDR3 spells CASSMSGRGAGVLNEQFF. The CDR3 region has the DNA TGTGCCAGTAGTATGAGCGGTCGCGGGGCGGGAGTGCTCAATGAGCAGTTCTTC.

The chain is built from TRBV29-1 and TRBJ2-7; a possible D gene is TRBD1 (6 bases). Germline V gives CDR1 SQVTM, CDR2 ANQGSEA. Trimming removed 4 bases at V and 5 bases at J, with 12 bases between. CDR3 length: 12 residues. CDR3 DNA: TGCAGCGTTGTTACAGGGTACGACGAGCAGTACTTC. Translating gives CSVVTGYDEQYF.

The chain uses TRBV10-3 and TRBJ2-5, with 11 bases matching TRBD1. The J call is in doubt because the DNA end fits TRBJ2-7 better. There are 14 residues in the CDR3. Germline lookup yields CDR1 ENHRY and CDR2 SYGVKD. CDR3 region: CAITADRGPYEQYF. CDR3 coding DNA: TGTGCCATCACAGCGGACAGGGGGCCCTACGAGCAGTACTTC.